This T cell receptor beta chain was retrieved from a study of beta chain features in type 1 diabetes. Study-level points and caveats: Moderate but significant shortening of TCRB CDR3s was recorded in all four CD4+ subsets from Type 1 diabetes patients. The similarity of naive, central memory and Treg TCRB repertoires appeared greater among patients than among healthy donors.

Expressed TCRB transcripts got sequenced, as all isolated RNA was reverse transcribed. Libraries were prepared by immunoSEQ multiplex PCR; TCRdb keeps only in-frame clonotypes and omits some of them. Of around 280,000 clones in the sample, approximately 15% are singletons; the top ten hold approximately 0.015%. Only a few counts were recorded for this clone. Its specificity is unknown. The V end lost 3 bases, the J end lost 1 base, and 11 bases lay between the germline ends. This CDR3 contains 15 residues. Germline V gene sequence: CDR1 SGDLS, CDR2 YYNGEE. Material for sequencing was naive CD4+ T cells from blood. The chain uses TRBV9 and TRBJ1-3; D is undetermined. The clonotype was recovered from a man between 18 and 35 years old with type 1 diabetes. CDR3 coding DNA: TGTGCCAGCAGCGGACCCGGAGGGTCTGGAAACACCATATATTTT. Translated: CASSGPGGSGNTIYF.